This TCR beta chain emerged from a study of response to subunit inactivated influenza vaccine. Germline CDR1 reads SEHNR; CDR2 reads FQNEAQ (reference sequence). V shed 10 bases and J 5 bases; nucleotides not matched to a gene: 11. This CDR3 is 14 amino acids long. Via MiXCR, TCRdb re-called the RT-PCR reads, giving one row per CDR3 protein. The sample records around 500,000 distinct CDR3 sequences, approximately 11% being singletons. This clonotype occurred a few times. The chain uses TRBV7-9 and TRBJ2-3, with 8 bases matching TRBD1. This receptor was identified in a man aged 50 to 60 who received an inactivated influenza vaccine. The sample here was PBMCs from blood, taken 45 days after vaccination. CDR3 sequence (DNA): TGTGCCACCGAGGGGGACAGGTTGCTAGATACGCAGTATTTT. Its protein product is CATEGDRLLDTQYF.